One and the same sample provided the 20 T cell receptor beta chains below, sequenced in a study of tumor-infiltrating lymphocytes in primary liver carcinoma. With around 520 ng total RNA as template and a constant-region primer, TCR beta cDNA was made. Sequencing libraries for TCR beta derived from three nested multiplex PCR rounds that used slightly modified ARM-PCR. PCR rounds one and two used TRBV1-TRBV30 forward primers with a C-beta reverse primer for 10 cycles each. A single record per CDR3 protein comes from TCRdb applying MiXCR to the multiplex PCR reads. The table records about 43,000 distinct CDR3 sequences, about three quarters of them present only once. The roughly 17-31 mg bulk tissue piece was not sorted before simultaneous RNA and DNA extraction. Sequenced: liver tumor tissue from sampling region 2. This sample's subset: tumor region T2, inferior pole. The receptors were sampled from a man aged 35-49 years with primary liver carcinoma and hepatitis B virus infection.

A word on this clonotype: Sequence at one end of the junction differs from germline and may be a read error. The CDR3 nucleotides read TGTCCCAGCAGCCAGGGACAGAGTGAGCAGTACTTT. Translating it yields CPSSQGQSEQYF. V usage is TRBV7-9 and J usage is TRBJ2-7, with 7 bases identical to TRBD1. The CDR3 runs 12 residues. Germline lookup yields CDR1 SEHNR and CDR2 FQNEAQ (reference sequence).

This clonotype was observed many times. This rearrangement joins TRBV30 to TRBJ1-4; D ambiguous. V was clipped by 2 bases and J by 1 base, with 8 bases between them. This CDR3 region has 14 residues. Germline CDR1 and CDR2: GTSNPN and SVGIG (reference sequence). The CDR3 loop reads CAWSLQITNEKLFF. The CDR3 region has the DNA TGTGCCTGGAGTTTACAGATAACTAATGAAAAACTGTTTTTT.

Remarks on this clonotype: A much larger clone is a single base away; this may be a read error. The J gene is TRBJ2-3, the V gene TRBV6-2 or TRBV6-3, with D perhaps TRBD2 (5 bases). Germline CDR1 MNHEY, CDR2 SVGEGT. The CDR3 runs 12 residues. The CDR3 DNA is TGTGCCGGCAGGCCCTCTGCGGGTACGCAGTATTTT. Encoded protein: CAGRPSAGTQYF.

A word on this clonotype: The junction does not match germline at one end; this may be a read error. The rearrangement joins TRBV12-3 or TRBV12-4 to TRBJ2-6; TRBD1 might be the D (6 bases). The CDR3 consists of 18 residues. The CDR3 DNA is TGTGCCAGCAGTTCCCGACAGGCATCCTTCTTTGGGGTCAACGTCCTGACTTTC. It specifies CASSSRQASFFGVNVLTF.

The chain uses TRBV30 and TRBJ1-2; no clear D. The CDR3 loop spans 10 amino acids. Germline V gene lookup returns CDR1 GTSNPN and CDR2 SVGIG (reference sequence). The V gene lost 3 bases and the J gene lost 7 bases, with 6 bases spanning the gap. CDR3: CAWRPGGYTF. CDR3 coding DNA: TGTGCCTGGAGGCCGGGTGGCTACACCTTC.

As concerns this clonotype: At one of its ends the junction is not consistent with the germline gene, which may arise from a read error. The chain is built from TRBV29-1 and TRBJ2-7, with D perhaps assigned TRBD1 or TRBD2 (5 bases each). The CDR3 has 12 residues. Germline CDR1 reads SQVTM; CDR2 reads ANQGSEA. This chain's CDR3 is CSVSGRGEVQCF. The CDR3 DNA follows: TGCAGCGTTTCGGGACGGGGAGAAGTGCAGTGCTTC.

A word on this clonotype: The germline gene is not matched at one end of the junction; a read error may be the cause. The V and J genes are TRBV6-2 or TRBV6-3 and TRBJ1-5, with D perhaps matching TRBD1 (5 bases). The length of the CDR3 is 16 residues. Germline V gene data show CDR1 as MNHEY and CDR2 as SVGEGT. The CDR3 loop is CTSSPQGARVNQPQHF. The DNA of the CDR3 is TGTACCAGCAGTCCCCAAGGGGCGAGGGTCAATCAGCCCCAGCATTTT.

For this clonotype: The junction does not match germline at one end; this may be a read error. Here the CDR3 reads CSSSLGGSGNAIYF. The DNA for the CDR3 is TGCTCCAGCAGCTTGGGAGGAAGTGGAAACGCCATATATTTT. The V gene is TRBV5-1, the J gene TRBJ1-3; D is undetermined. This CDR3 spans 14 amino acids. The germline CDR1 and CDR2 sequences are SGHRS and YFSETQ.

Worth noting for this clonotype: The junction differs from germline at one of its ends, possibly a read error. The rearrangement joins TRBV6-1 to TRBJ2-7, with D perhaps matching TRBD1 or TRBD2 (6 bases each). CDR3 length: 15 residues. CDR1 MNHNS and CDR2 SASEGT come from the germline V gene. The CDR3 sequence: CASRPTGLALRAQYF. Here the CDR3 DNA reads TGTGCCAGCAGACCCACAGGGCTAGCGCTAAGGGCGCAGTATTTC.

Turning to this clonotype: Because the CDR3 is missing its conserved closing phenylalanine or tryptophan, this is likely a read error. J is TRBJ2-1 and V is TRBV6-5, with D unclear. The CDR3 extends over 11 amino acids. In germline, CDR1 is MNHEY, CDR2 SVGAGI. CDR3 coding DNA: TGTGCCAACAGTTACGTGGATGAGCAGTTCCTC. This encodes CANSYVDEQFL.

Remarks on this clonotype: A much bigger clone sits one base away, suggesting this may be a read error. The genes are TRBV24-1 and TRBJ2-5; D gene unclear. Trimming left V 1 base short and J 7 bases short, with 6 bases between. CDR3 size: 12 residues. CDR1 and CDR2 from the germline V gene are KGHDR and SFDVKD. The DNA of the CDR3 is TGTGCCACCAGTGATTTCATCGGGACCCAGTACTTC. Translation: CATSDFIGTQYF.

To note about this clonotype: The CDR3 ends on some other residue instead of the conserved phenylalanine or tryptophan, so this is likely a read error. The chain is built from TRBV4-1 and TRBJ2-1; perhaps TRBD2 as D (6 bases). Germline V gives CDR1 MGHRA, CDR2 YSYEKL. The CDR3 is 17 residues long. The CDR3 coding sequence is TGCGCCAGCAGCCCTCTGATAACTAGCAGGAGCGGAAATGATCAGTTCTCC. It specifies CASSPLITSRSGNDQFS.

Of note for this clonotype: A read error may account for a junction end that differs from germline. J is TRBJ2-1 and V is TRBV11-1; 8 nucleotides line up with TRBD1. This CDR3 comprises 17 residues. Germline V gene lookup returns CDR1 SGHAT and CDR2 FQDESV (reference sequence). CDR3 in DNA: TGTGCCAGCAGCTCCCGGGACAGGTCTTTCTCCAACAATGAGCAGTTCTTT. Its protein product is CASSSRDRSFSNNEQFF.

As concerns this clonotype: Given the absence of the conserved phenylalanine or tryptophan at the CDR3 end, a read error is likely. The chain carries TRBV12-3 or TRBV12-4 and TRBJ2-5; D may be TRBD1 or TRBD2 (7 bases each). The CDR3 extends over 13 amino acids. Here the CDR3 DNA reads TGTGTCAGCAGCCGAAGCGGGACAGAGACGCAGTACGTC. Translating it yields CVSSRSGTETQYV.

On this clonotype: A read error is likely, as this CDR3 ends without the conserved phenylalanine or tryptophan. The rearrangement joins TRBV5-1 to TRBJ1-5; D is perhaps TRBD1 (5 bases). Germline CDR1 SGHRS, CDR2 YFSETQ. This CDR3 comprises 15 residues. This chain's CDR3 is CASSLGGTSNQLQHS. In DNA form, the CDR3 reads TGCGCCAGCAGCTTGGGGGGGACTAGCAATCAGCTCCAGCATTCT.

This clonotype is judged large. The V and J genes are TRBV11-3 and TRBJ1-1; D gene uncertain. The CDR3 has 13 amino acids. V lost 1 base to trimming and J lost 2 bases, with 5 bases between them. Germline V gives CDR1 SGHNT, CDR2 YENEEA. The CDR3 protein is CASSLAVNTEAFF. The CDR3 DNA sequence: TGTGCCAGCAGCTTAGCAGTTAACACTGAAGCTTTCTTT.

Remarks on this clonotype: Relative to the germline gene, one junction end is altered; a read error may explain this. This chain links TRBV6-2 or TRBV6-3 with TRBJ2-7, with a possible D match to TRBD2 (5 bases). The CDR3 extends over 13 amino acids. CDR1 and CDR2 (germline): MNHEY, SVGEGT. The CDR3 DNA sequence: TGTGCCAGAAGTTACGGACTGGCAGCCGAGCAGTACTTC. It yields the protein CARSYGLAAEQYF.

In regard to this clonotype: Without the conserved terminal phenylalanine or tryptophan, this CDR3 likely stems from a read error. The J gene is TRBJ2-3, the V gene TRBV11-1; D is possibly TRBD1 (6 bases). CDR3 size: 15 residues. The germline CDR1 and CDR2 sequences are SGHAT and FQDESV (reference sequence). CDR3 nucleotides: TGTGCCAGCAGTTTGCCGAGGGAGAGGACAGATACACAGTATTCT. Translated: CASSLPRERTDTQYS.

About this clonotype itself: A junction end diverges from the germline sequence, so it may reflect a read error. The CDR3 loop is CASSPLAGEANEQLF. CDR3 in DNA: TGTGCCAGCAGTCCACTAGCGGGAGAGGCTAATGAGCAGCTCTTC. The V call is TRBV2, the J call TRBJ2-1; 11 bases fit TRBD2. Looked up from germline, CDR1 is SNHLY and CDR2 is FYNNEI. The length of the CDR3 is 15 residues.

Of note for this clonotype: One junction end disagrees with the germline gene, perhaps due to a read error. The gene calls are TRBV30 and TRBJ2-1; a weak D match, TRBD2 (7 bases). The closer fit of TRBJ2-7 to the DNA end suggests the J call may be wrong. This CDR3 is 15 amino acids long. Germline V gene sequence: CDR1 GTSNPN, CDR2 SVGIG (reference sequence). This CDR3 reads CVWKGVDLGGAEQYF. In nucleotides, the CDR3 is TGTGTCTGGAAAGGGGTTGACCTAGGGGGGGCTGAGCAGTACTTC.